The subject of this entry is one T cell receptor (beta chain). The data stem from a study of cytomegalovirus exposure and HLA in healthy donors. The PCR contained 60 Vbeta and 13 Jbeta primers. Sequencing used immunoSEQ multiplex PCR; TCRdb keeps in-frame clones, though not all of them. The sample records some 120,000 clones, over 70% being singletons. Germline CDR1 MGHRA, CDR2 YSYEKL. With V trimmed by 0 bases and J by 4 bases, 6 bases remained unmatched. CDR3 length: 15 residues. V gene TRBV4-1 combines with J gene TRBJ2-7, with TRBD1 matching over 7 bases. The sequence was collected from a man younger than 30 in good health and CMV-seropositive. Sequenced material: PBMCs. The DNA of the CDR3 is TGCGCCAGCAGCCAAGAGGAAGGGGGCCCTTACGAGCAGTACTTC. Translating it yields CASSQEEGGPYEQYF.